This T cell receptor beta chain came from a study of blood T cell repertoires in COVID-19. About the study: Samples of COVID-19 (acute and convalescent) were obtained from the United States, Italy and Spain. PBMCs, B-cell-depleted T cells, or T cells provided the cDNA or gDNA that made up the material.

Original processing notes: Amplified reference gene primers provided the basis for estimating nucleated cell counts. Measured with immunoSEQ multiplex PCR; TCRdb has only the in-frame clones, and not every one. The V and J calls and clone size come from that table; D and trimming were worked out from the DNA. Of 120,000 to 150,000 clones listed, approximately 83% are singletons. The germline V gene encodes CDR1 SGHTA and CDR2 FQGTGA. This CDR3 has 16 amino acids. Trimming took off 1 base at V and 4 bases at J, with 16 bases between the two ends. The rearrangement links TRBV7-3 to TRBJ1-1, with D uncertain. The sequence was collected from a woman aged 55-75 years with COVID-19, enrolled during active disease. The specimen was peripheral blood. CDR3 amino acids: CASSLIAGGVPTEAFF. The CDR3, as DNA: TGTGCCAGCAGCTTAATAGCGGGTGGGGTCCCCACTGAAGCTTTCTTT.